These T cell receptor beta chains were read from a single sample in a study of vaccination and CD4 T cells after COVID-19. MiXCR, applied by TCRdb to the PCR reads, yields one record per CDR3 protein. The sample contains about 18,000 distinct CDR3 sequences, approximately 56% of which appear only once. No antigen has been assigned to these receptors. The material sequenced was CD4+ T cells from blood, cultured in vitro, taken before SARS-CoV-2 vaccination. The receptors were sampled from a human donor who had recovered from COVID-19. Both conserved end residues are part of each CDR3. Each record gives: clone size, J gene, D gene, V gene, CDR3 DNA, CDR3 protein. The D gene is left open where the match is weak. Part of the rows lack a size; the others show once, few, many or a class for expanded clones.

clone_size: -
j_call: TRBJ1-2
d_call: TRBD1
v_call: TRBV27
cdr3_nt: TGTGCCAGCAGAACAGGGGAATTATCAGGCTACACCTTC
cdr3_aa: CASRTGELSGYTF

clone_size: -
j_call: TRBJ2-5
d_call: -
v_call: TRBV20-1
cdr3_nt: TGCAGTGCTAGAGATCCTATGAAGTGGGAGACCCAGTACTTC
cdr3_aa: CSARDPMKWETQYF

clone_size: -
j_call: TRBJ2-5
d_call: -
v_call: TRBV10-3
cdr3_nt: TGTGCCATCAGTGAGACCCTTCTGGGGCAAGAGACCCAGTACTTC
cdr3_aa: CAISETLLGQETQYF

clone_size: few
j_call: TRBJ1-1
d_call: TRBD1
v_call: TRBV7-2
cdr3_nt: TGTGCCAGCAGCTGGGGGGACAGGGCTAACACTGAAGCTTTCTTT
cdr3_aa: CASSWGDRANTEAFF

clone_size: -
j_call: TRBJ2-5
d_call: TRBD1
v_call: TRBV5-4
cdr3_nt: TGTGCCAGCAGTCATGACAGGGGAGCTGGAGAGACCCAGTACTTC
cdr3_aa: CASSHDRGAGETQYF

clone_size: few
j_call: TRBJ2-7
d_call: TRBD1
v_call: TRBV7-2
cdr3_nt: TGTGCCAGCAGCGGCCGGGACAGGGTCTACGAGCAGTACTTC
cdr3_aa: CASSGRDRVYEQYF

clone_size: -
j_call: TRBJ2-7
d_call: -
v_call: TRBV9
cdr3_nt: TGTGCCAGCAGCGTAGGGCCTGATGGCGACTACGAGCAGTACTTC
cdr3_aa: CASSVGPDGDYEQYF

clone_size: -
j_call: TRBJ2-7
d_call: -
v_call: TRBV30
cdr3_nt: TGTGCCTGGAGTGATCAGGCGTATCAGTACTTC
cdr3_aa: CAWSDQAYQYF

clone_size: -
j_call: TRBJ2-6
d_call: -
v_call: TRBV29-1
cdr3_nt: TGCAGCGTTGTAGCAGGGGCAGCCAACGTCCTGACTTTC
cdr3_aa: CSVVAGAANVLTF

clone_size: -
j_call: TRBJ1-2
d_call: -
v_call: TRBV30
cdr3_nt: TGTGCCTGGAGTGTAGCCATGACCCGTGGCTACACCTTC
cdr3_aa: CAWSVAMTRGYTF

clone_size: few
j_call: TRBJ1-1
d_call: -
v_call: TRBV28
cdr3_nt: TGTGCCAGCAGTTATTTTAGTCCCTCGAGCACTGAAGCTTTCTTT
cdr3_aa: CASSYFSPSSTEAFF

clone_size: -
j_call: TRBJ1-1
d_call: TRBD1
v_call: TRBV29-1
cdr3_nt: TGCAGCGTTGAGCAGATCCGGGACAGGGGGCGTTCGGGCCCTGAAGCTTTCTTT
cdr3_aa: CSVEQIRDRGRSGPEAFF

clone_size: -
j_call: TRBJ1-6
d_call: -
v_call: TRBV23-1
cdr3_nt: TGCGCCAGCAGTCACTCAGCCTTAGGAGTTCGATCACCCCTCCACTTT
cdr3_aa: CASSHSALGVRSPLHF

clone_size: -
j_call: TRBJ2-7
d_call: TRBD2
v_call: TRBV30
cdr3_nt: TGTGCCTGGAGTGTACGCGGGGGGACCTACGAGCAGTACTTC
cdr3_aa: CAWSVRGGTYEQYF

clone_size: -
j_call: TRBJ2-4
d_call: -
v_call: TRBV20-1
cdr3_nt: TGCAGTGCTATAATTCCAGGTGTCAAAAACATTCAGTACTTC
cdr3_aa: CSAIIPGVKNIQYF

clone_size: -
j_call: TRBJ1-5
d_call: -
v_call: TRBV2
cdr3_nt: TGTGCCAGCACCGGGACGGCAAATCAGCCCCAGCATTTT
cdr3_aa: CASTGTANQPQHF

clone_size: few
j_call: TRBJ1-2
d_call: TRBD1
v_call: TRBV6-1
cdr3_nt: TGTGCCAGCAGTAGGGACAGGGGACATGGCTACACCTTC
cdr3_aa: CASSRDRGHGYTF

clone_size: -
j_call: TRBJ1-1
d_call: -
v_call: TRBV7-2
cdr3_nt: TGTGCCAGCAGCTTGTCGACGGGGAACACTGAAGCTTTCTTT
cdr3_aa: CASSLSTGNTEAFF

clone_size: once
j_call: TRBJ2-7
d_call: TRBD1
v_call: TRBV28
cdr3_nt: TGTGCCAGCAGTCGGACAGGGAGCTCCTACGAGCAGTACTTC
cdr3_aa: CASSRTGSSYEQYF

clone_size: -
j_call: TRBJ1-1
d_call: TRBD1
v_call: TRBV2
cdr3_nt: TGTGCCAGCAGGGGACAGGGGTGGGACACTGAAGCTTTCTTT
cdr3_aa: CASRGQGWDTEAFF

clone_size: -
j_call: TRBJ2-6
d_call: TRBD1
v_call: TRBV6-1
cdr3_nt: TGTGCCAGCAGTGAACGAGGATTCGGACAGGGAAACTCTGGGGCCAACGTCCTGACTTTC
cdr3_aa: CASSERGFGQGNSGANVLTF

clone_size: -
j_call: TRBJ2-5
d_call: TRBD1
v_call: TRBV7-6
cdr3_nt: TGTGCCAGCAGCTTAGGGACAGGGGGCGAGACCCAGTACTTC
cdr3_aa: CASSLGTGGETQYF

clone_size: -
j_call: TRBJ2-7
d_call: -
v_call: TRBV18
cdr3_nt: TGTGCCAGCTCACCCGGAGCAGGTTACGAGCAGTACTTC
cdr3_aa: CASSPGAGYEQYF

clone_size: -
j_call: TRBJ1-1
d_call: -
v_call: TRBV27
cdr3_nt: TGTGCCAGCAGCCCCAGGGTGAACACTGAAGCTTTCTTT
cdr3_aa: CASSPRVNTEAFF

clone_size: -
j_call: TRBJ2-5
d_call: -
v_call: TRBV28
cdr3_nt: TGTGCCAGCAGGGGCCTAGAGACCCAGTACTTC
cdr3_aa: CASRGLETQYF

clone_size: few
j_call: TRBJ2-5
d_call: -
v_call: TRBV5-4
cdr3_nt: TGTGCCAGCAGCTTGGTAGGACAGCAAGAGAACCAGTACTTC
cdr3_aa: CASSLVGQQENQYF

clone_size: -
j_call: TRBJ1-1
d_call: -
v_call: TRBV7-3
cdr3_nt: TGTGCCAGCAGTTTAGCAGGGGCCACTGAAGCTTTCTTT
cdr3_aa: CASSLAGATEAFF

clone_size: once
j_call: TRBJ1-2
d_call: TRBD1
v_call: TRBV7-9
cdr3_nt: TGTGCCAGCAGCTTAGAGCTCGGGACAGGGAATGGCTACACCTTC
cdr3_aa: CASSLELGTGNGYTF

clone_size: -
j_call: TRBJ2-5
d_call: -
v_call: TRBV5-6
cdr3_nt: TGTGCCAGCAGCTTGGTCGGCAGGGAGACGGAGACCCAGTACTTC
cdr3_aa: CASSLVGRETETQYF

clone_size: -
j_call: TRBJ2-3
d_call: -
v_call: TRBV27
cdr3_nt: TGTGCCAGCAGTTTAAGGTTCACAGATACGCAGTATTTT
cdr3_aa: CASSLRFTDTQYF

clone_size: -
j_call: TRBJ2-1
d_call: -
v_call: TRBV6-2/TRBV6-3
cdr3_nt: TGTGCCAGCACTCTCAGGCCATACAATGAGCAGTTCTTC
cdr3_aa: CASTLRPYNEQFF

clone_size: -
j_call: TRBJ1-5
d_call: TRBD1
v_call: TRBV15
cdr3_nt: TGTGCCACCAGCAGTAATCTGGGACAGGGAGGGCAGCCCCAGCATTTT
cdr3_aa: CATSSNLGQGGQPQHF

clone_size: few
j_call: TRBJ2-3
d_call: -
v_call: TRBV19
cdr3_nt: TGTGCCAGTAGTCCCCTAGGGACTAGCACAGATACGCAGTATTTT
cdr3_aa: CASSPLGTSTDTQYF

clone_size: -
j_call: TRBJ2-1
d_call: TRBD1
v_call: TRBV5-1
cdr3_nt: TGCGCCAGCAGCGAAGGGACAGGGACAAATGAGCAGTTCTTC
cdr3_aa: CASSEGTGTNEQFF

clone_size: -
j_call: TRBJ2-5
d_call: -
v_call: TRBV6-5
cdr3_nt: TGTGCCAGCAGTTATCGGGGTGGGGAGACCCAGTACTTC
cdr3_aa: CASSYRGGETQYF

clone_size: -
j_call: TRBJ2-7
d_call: -
v_call: TRBV12-3/TRBV12-4
cdr3_nt: TGTGCCAGCAGTTTGCTTGTTTCCTACGAGCAGTACTTC
cdr3_aa: CASSLLVSYEQYF

clone_size: -
j_call: TRBJ2-5
d_call: -
v_call: TRBV5-1
cdr3_nt: TGCGCCAGCAGCCCAGGCGGTGAAGGGAGGACCCAGTACTTC
cdr3_aa: CASSPGGEGRTQYF

clone_size: -
j_call: TRBJ2-7
d_call: TRBD2
v_call: TRBV2
cdr3_nt: TGTGCCAGCAGGCCCCCTTCCCTAGCGGGAGGTTCGGAGCAGTACTTC
cdr3_aa: CASRPPSLAGGSEQYF

clone_size: -
j_call: TRBJ1-5
d_call: TRBD1
v_call: TRBV20-1
cdr3_nt: TGCAGTGCTAGAGATGCGGGCCCAGGGGGCGCATATCAGCCCCAGCATTTT
cdr3_aa: CSARDAGPGGAYQPQHF

clone_size: few
j_call: TRBJ1-6
d_call: TRBD1
v_call: TRBV20-1
cdr3_nt: TGCAGTGCTAGACCCGGGACAGGGGTAGATTCACCCCTCCACTTT
cdr3_aa: CSARPGTGVDSPLHF

clone_size: -
j_call: TRBJ2-2
d_call: -
v_call: TRBV24-1
cdr3_nt: TGTGCCACCAGTGATGGGGTAGCGGCCGGGGAGCTGTTTTTT
cdr3_aa: CATSDGVAAGELFF

clone_size: -
j_call: TRBJ2-5
d_call: -
v_call: TRBV7-2
cdr3_nt: TGTGCCAGCAGCTTAGCGCTAAGTGTCCAAGAGACCCAGTACTTC
cdr3_aa: CASSLALSVQETQYF

clone_size: -
j_call: TRBJ1-2
d_call: TRBD1
v_call: TRBV6-1
cdr3_nt: TGTGCCAGCAGGCCGACAGGGGCCCTCTATGGCTACACCTTC
cdr3_aa: CASRPTGALYGYTF

clone_size: once
j_call: TRBJ1-2
d_call: -
v_call: TRBV2
cdr3_nt: TGTGCCAGCAGTGAACCAGGAGTCAACTATGGCTACACCTTC
cdr3_aa: CASSEPGVNYGYTF

clone_size: -
j_call: TRBJ1-2
d_call: -
v_call: TRBV7-2
cdr3_nt: TGTGCCAGCAGCTTAGAATTTAACTATGGCTACACCTTC
cdr3_aa: CASSLEFNYGYTF

clone_size: -
j_call: TRBJ2-1
d_call: -
v_call: TRBV5-4
cdr3_nt: TGTGCCAGCAGGCAGACACCGAGCTCCTACAATGAGCAGTTCTTC
cdr3_aa: CASRQTPSSYNEQFF

clone_size: -
j_call: TRBJ2-4
d_call: -
v_call: TRBV10-1
cdr3_nt: TGCGCCAGCAGCGCCGGGACCGCTCGCAACATTCAGTACTTC
cdr3_aa: CASSAGTARNIQYF

clone_size: -
j_call: TRBJ2-2
d_call: -
v_call: TRBV20-1
cdr3_nt: TGCAGTGCTAGGCAGGCGGATAACGGGGAGCTGTTTTTT
cdr3_aa: CSARQADNGELFF

clone_size: -
j_call: TRBJ1-5
d_call: -
v_call: TRBV15
cdr3_nt: TGTGCCACCAGCAGAGAATTGTCTCAGCCCCAGCATTTT
cdr3_aa: CATSRELSQPQHF

clone_size: few
j_call: TRBJ2-7
d_call: TRBD1
v_call: TRBV6-4
cdr3_nt: TGTGCCAGCTTAAAGGGACAGAGCTCCTACGAGCAGTACTTC
cdr3_aa: CASLKGQSSYEQYF

clone_size: -
j_call: TRBJ2-3
d_call: TRBD2
v_call: TRBV27
cdr3_nt: TGTGCCAGCAGGCGGGAGGGCCTAGGAGATACGCAGTATTTT
cdr3_aa: CASRREGLGDTQYF

clone_size: -
j_call: TRBJ1-1
d_call: -
v_call: TRBV6-2/TRBV6-3
cdr3_nt: TGTGCCAGCAGTCACGCTACAGGCAGGAACACTGAAGCTTTCTTT
cdr3_aa: CASSHATGRNTEAFF

clone_size: -
j_call: TRBJ1-6
d_call: TRBD1
v_call: TRBV30
cdr3_nt: TGTGCCTGGAGTGTTGCGTTCGTCGGTGGGACAGGGGACTCACCCCTCCACTTT
cdr3_aa: CAWSVAFVGGTGDSPLHF

clone_size: medium-sized
j_call: TRBJ1-1
d_call: -
v_call: TRBV6-5
cdr3_nt: TGTGCCAGCAGTTCTCTGTCGGGCAGGGCCGTTACTGAAGCTTTCTTT
cdr3_aa: CASSSLSGRAVTEAFF